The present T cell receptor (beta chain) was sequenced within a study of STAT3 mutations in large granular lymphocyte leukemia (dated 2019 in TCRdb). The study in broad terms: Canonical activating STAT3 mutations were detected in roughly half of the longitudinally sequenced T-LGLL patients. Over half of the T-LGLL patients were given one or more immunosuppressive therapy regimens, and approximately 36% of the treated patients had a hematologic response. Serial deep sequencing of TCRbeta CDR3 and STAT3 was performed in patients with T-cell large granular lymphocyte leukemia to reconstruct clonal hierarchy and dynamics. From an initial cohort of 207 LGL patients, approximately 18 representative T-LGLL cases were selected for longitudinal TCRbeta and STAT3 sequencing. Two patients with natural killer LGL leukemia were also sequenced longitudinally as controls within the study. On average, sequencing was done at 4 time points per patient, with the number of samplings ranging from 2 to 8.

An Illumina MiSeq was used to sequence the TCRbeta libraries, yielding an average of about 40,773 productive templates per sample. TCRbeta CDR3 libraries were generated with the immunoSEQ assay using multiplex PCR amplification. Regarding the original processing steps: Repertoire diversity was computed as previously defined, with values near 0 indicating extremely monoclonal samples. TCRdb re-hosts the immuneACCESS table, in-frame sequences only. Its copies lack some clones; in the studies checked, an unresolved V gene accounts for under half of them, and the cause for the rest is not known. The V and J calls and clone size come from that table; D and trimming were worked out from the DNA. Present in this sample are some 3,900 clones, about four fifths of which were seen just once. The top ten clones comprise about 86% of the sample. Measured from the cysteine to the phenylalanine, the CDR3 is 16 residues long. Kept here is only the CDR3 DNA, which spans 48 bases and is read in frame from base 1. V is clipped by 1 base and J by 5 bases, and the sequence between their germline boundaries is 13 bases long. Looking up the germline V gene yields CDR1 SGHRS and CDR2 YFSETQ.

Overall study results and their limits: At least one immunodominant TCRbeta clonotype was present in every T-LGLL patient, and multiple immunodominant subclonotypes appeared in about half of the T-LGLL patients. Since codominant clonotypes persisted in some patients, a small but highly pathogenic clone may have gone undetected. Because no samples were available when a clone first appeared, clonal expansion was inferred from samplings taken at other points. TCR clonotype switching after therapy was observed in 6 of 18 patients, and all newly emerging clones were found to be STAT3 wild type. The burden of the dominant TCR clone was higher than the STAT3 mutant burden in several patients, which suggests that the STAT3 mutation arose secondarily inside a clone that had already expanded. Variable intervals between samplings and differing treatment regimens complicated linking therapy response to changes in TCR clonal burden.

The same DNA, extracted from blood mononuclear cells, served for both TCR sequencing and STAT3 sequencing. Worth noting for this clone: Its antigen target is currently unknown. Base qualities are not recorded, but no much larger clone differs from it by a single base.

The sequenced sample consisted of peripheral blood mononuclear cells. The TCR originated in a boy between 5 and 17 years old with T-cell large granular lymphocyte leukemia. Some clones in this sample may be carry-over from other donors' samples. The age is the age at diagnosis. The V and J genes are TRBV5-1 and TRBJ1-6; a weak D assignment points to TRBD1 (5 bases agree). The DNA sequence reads TGCGCCAGCAGCTTGTACCCGGGACGCCATAATTCACCCCTCCACTTT. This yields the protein CASSLYPGRHNSPLHF.